One sample yielded the 12 T cell receptor beta chains listed below, sequenced in a study of radiotherapy plus CTLA-4 blockade in lung cancer listed by TCRdb under 2018. Library creation used the immunoSEQ multiplex PCR assay. Not all clones reach the TCRdb copy of this immuneACCESS table, which keeps in-frame sequences only. Checked studies attribute under half of the gap to unresolved V genes and leave the rest unexplained. The sample records about 110,000 clones, approximately 77% of which are singletons. The top ten hold about 3.3% of the sample. The starting material was peripheral blood, obtained from a patient treated with radiotherapy plus ipilimumab. All receptors come from a human donor with non-small cell lung cancer that progressed on radiotherapy plus ipilimumab. Some clones in this sample may be carry-over from other donors' samples.

V gene TRBV7-3 combines with J gene TRBJ2-2; a possible D gene is TRBD1 (6 bases). Germline CDR1 and CDR2: SGHTA and FQGTGA. CDR3 length equals 13 residues. V lost 3 bases, J lost 5 bases, and 7 bases lay in between. This chain's CDR3 is CASSFGQTGELFF. The CDR3 nucleotides read TGTGCCAGCAGCTTTGGACAGACCGGGGAGCTGTTTTTT.

The V and J genes are TRBV27 and TRBJ1-1; D is uncertain. Between the trimmed V and J ends, which lost 7 bases and 5 bases, there was a span of 14 bases. Germline V gene lookup returns CDR1 MNHEY and CDR2 SMNVEV (reference sequence). The CDR3 spans 13 residues. The CDR3 DNA reads TGTGCCAGCATGGCGGAACTCGGAACTGAAGCTTTCTTT. Its protein product is CASMAELGTEAFF.

This chain uses TRBV7-2 with TRBJ1-3; D gene unclear. Germline CDR1 reads SGHTA; CDR2 reads FQGNSA. The CDR3 has 14 residues. Trimming pared 5 bases from V and 1 base from J, leaving 9 bases between. CDR3 nucleotide sequence: TGTGCCAGCAGCCCGGGTGGGTCTGGAAACACCATATATTTT. Its translation is CASSPGGSGNTIYF.

V gene TRBV2 combines with J gene TRBJ1-5, with TRBD1 identical over 7 bases. The CDR3 runs 14 residues. The germline V gene has CDR1 SNHLY and CDR2 FYNNEI. The J segment lost 3 bases and the V segment lost 3 bases, leaving 2 bases of the junction unmatched. The CDR3 loop is CASSEDRINQPQHF. Written as DNA, the CDR3 is TGTGCCAGCAGTGAGGACAGGATCAATCAGCCCCAGCATTTT.

This chain links TRBV29-1 with TRBJ2-1, with a weak D call TRBD2 (5 bases). With 4 bases removed from V and 1 base from J, the gap between germline ends came to 8 bases. This CDR3 is built from 13 residues. Germline V gene data show CDR1 as SQVTM and CDR2 as ANQGSEA. The CDR3, as DNA: TGCAGCGTTGCTAGCAGGTCCTACAATGAGCAGTTCTTC. Protein sequence: CSVASRSYNEQFF.

J is TRBJ2-2 and V is TRBV5-1; D not resolved. The V end lost 0 bases, the J end lost 1 base, and 10 bases lay between the germline ends. There are 16 residues in the CDR3. Germline CDR1 and CDR2: SGHRS and YFSETQ. This CDR3 is CASSLAGPMNTGELFF. CDR3 bases: TGCGCCAGCAGCTTGGCCGGACCAATGAACACCGGGGAGCTGTTTTTT. Looking up the rest from reference TRBV5-1 and TRBJ2-2 gives the full variable domain: KAGVTQTPRYLIKTRGQQVTLSCSPISGHRSVSWYQQTPGQGLQFLFEYFSETQRNKGNFPGRFSGRQFSNSRSEMNVSTLELGDSALYLCASSLAGPMNTGELFFGEGSRLTVL.

This clone came up a few times. V and J are TRBV7-9 and TRBJ1-3, with D possibly TRBD1 on 5 matching bases. Germline assignment: CDR1 SEHNR and CDR2 FQNEAQ (reference sequence). V lost 7 bases and J 8 bases, leaving 15 bases between the germline ends. CDR3 size: 13 residues. This CDR3 reads CASNGGVTDTIYF. Here the CDR3 DNA reads TGTGCCAGCAACGGAGGGGTTACGGACACCATATATTTT.

For this clone: One end of the junction does not line up with germline, which may come from a read error. The chain employs TRBV7-7 and TRBJ2-3, with 7 nucleotides matching TRBD1. CDR3 size: 15 residues. CDR1 is SSHAT and CDR2 is FNYEAQ in the germline V gene (reference sequence). CDR3 loop: CASSLGDSSTDTQYF. As DNA, the CDR3 is TGTGCTAGCAGCTTAGGGGACAGCAGCACAGATACGCAGTATTTT.

The chain uses TRBV29-1 and TRBJ2-3, with 9 nucleotides matching TRBD2. The CDR3 sequence is 14 residues long. V lost 7 bases and J lost 3; bases outside the gene matches: 8. Germline CDR1 is SQVTM and CDR2 is ANQGSEA. CDR3 amino acids: CSGKPSGTTDTQYF. In nucleotides, the CDR3 is TGCAGCGGGAAGCCTAGCGGGACAACAGATACGCAGTATTTT.

The V and J genes are TRBV5-6 and TRBJ1-2, with D tentatively TRBD1 (5 bases). The CDR3 extends over 13 amino acids. The germline gives CDR1 SGHDT, CDR2 YYEEEE. The V and J ends lost 4 bases and 2 bases respectively, with 9 bases between them. The CDR3 reads CASSRGRNYGYTF. CDR3 coding DNA: TGTGCCAGCAGCCGGGGACGGAACTATGGCTACACCTTC.

J is TRBJ1-1 and V is TRBV5-4, with D tentatively TRBD1 (5 bases). The V and J ends lost 3 bases and 11 bases respectively, with 14 bases between them. Germline lookup yields CDR1 SGHNT and CDR2 YYREEE (reference sequence). The CDR3 covers 12 residues. This CDR3 reads CASSSQGLGAFF. CDR3 nucleotides: TGTGCCAGCAGCTCGCAGGGCCTCGGGGCTTTCTTT. Drawing the rest from reference TRBV5-4 and TRBJ1-1, the complete variable domain is ETGVTQSPTHLIKTRGQQVTLRCSSQSGHNTVSWYQQALGQGPQFIFQYYREEENGRGNFPPRFSGLQFPNYSSELNVNALELDDSALYLCASSSQGLGAFFGQGTRLTVV.

V and J are TRBV7-2 and TRBJ2-4; the match to TRBD1 covers 8 bases. The junction had 9 bases not matched to a gene; V was cut back by 5 bases and J by 9 bases. CDR1 is SGHTA and CDR2 is FQGNSA in the germline V gene. The CDR3 length is 14 residues. The CDR3 region has the DNA TGTGCCAGCAGCCCTACAGGACAGGGTATCATTCAGTACTTC. Its protein is CASSPTGQGIIQYF.